This passage covers 7 T cell receptor beta chains from one sample sequenced in a study of T cell responses to AZD1222 COVID-19 vaccine. Sequenced by immunoSEQ multiplex PCR; TCRdb stores in-frame clones only, minus some. Of fewer than 85,000 clones in the sample, about 91% were seen once. The sample in question was peripheral blood, obtained on day 0 of AZD1222 vaccination. These receptor sequences come from an adult in good health.

The V gene is TRBV7-6, the J gene TRBJ2-7; 12 bases match TRBD2. The ends lost 3 bases at V and 4 bases at J; junction bases unmatched: 1. This CDR3 contains 14 residues. CDR1 and CDR2 from the germline V gene are SGHVS and FNYEAQ. The CDR3 loop is CASSFGTSGYEQYF. The CDR3 DNA follows: TGTGCCAGCAGCTTCGGGACTAGCGGGTACGAGCAGTACTTC.

V and J are TRBV15 and TRBJ1-4; D might be TRBD1 (6 bases). V lost 0 bases and J lost 4, with 9 bases in between. Germline-derived CDR1 and CDR2 are LNHNV and YYDKDF (reference sequence). The CDR3 length is 15 residues. CDR3 sequence (DNA): TGTGCCACCAGCAGAGAAGGGGGACGTAATGAAAAACTGTTTTTT. Protein product: CATSREGGRNEKLFF.

The rearrangement links TRBV5-4 to TRBJ2-7, with TRBD2 matching 10 bases. The V gene end was trimmed by 4 bases and the J gene end by 3 bases; junction bases not matched to a gene: 7. Germline lookup yields CDR1 SGHNT and CDR2 YYREEE (reference sequence). CDR3 length: 15 residues. The DNA for the CDR3 is TGTGCCAGCAGCCTTATAGCGGGAGGATTCTACGAGCAGTACTTC. Translation gives CASSLIAGGFYEQYF.

The V and J genes are TRBV28 and TRBJ1-2; 10 bases line up with TRBD1. In germline, CDR1 is MDHEN, CDR2 SYDVKM. Trimming cost V 5 bases and J 7 bases; bases outside gene matches: 4. The CDR3 has 13 residues. The chain's CDR3 is CASSGTGARGYTF. CDR3 in DNA: TGTGCCAGCAGTGGGACAGGGGCCCGTGGCTACACCTTC.

V and J are TRBV7-8 and TRBJ2-5, with 8 nucleotides matching TRBD2. CDR3 length: 15 residues. V lost 2 bases to trimming and J lost 3 bases; unmatched junction nucleotides: 5. CDR1 and CDR2 (germline): SGHVS, FQNEAQ. This CDR3 reads CASSLFGTREETQYF. The CDR3 DNA is TGTGCCAGCAGCTTATTCGGGACTAGAGAAGAGACCCAGTACTTC.

The CDR3 here is CASSSPGSSSGNTIYF. Here the CDR3 DNA reads TGTGCCAGCAGTTCCCCCGGCAGCAGCTCTGGAAACACCATATATTTT. The rearrangement joins TRBV28 to TRBJ1-3; D is uncertain. The germline V and J ends were trimmed by 4 bases and 0 bases, with 13 bases remaining between them. Germline-derived CDR1 and CDR2 are MDHEN and SYDVKM. The CDR3 covers 16 residues.

The chain joins TRBV3-1 (or the pseudogene TRBV3-2) to TRBJ1-2; no firm D call. Germline loops: CDR1 LGHDT, CDR2 YNNKEL (reference sequence). The CDR3 contains 14 residues. Trimming removed 4 bases from V and 7 bases from J, with 16 bases in between. Written as DNA, the CDR3 is TGTGCCAGCAGCCCCGGCCCCACTTCGGGTGGCTACACCTTC. It encodes CASSPGPTSGGYTF.